This TCR beta chain was captured in a study of response to subunit inactivated influenza vaccine. TCRdb used MiXCR to reprocess the RT-PCR reads, holding one entry per CDR3 protein. This table has about 170,000 distinct CDR3 sequences, less than 15% appearing once. The CDR3 length is 14 residues. V gave up 3 bases and J gave up 4 bases; unmatched junction bases: 0. Germline V gene data show CDR1 as SGDLS and CDR2 as YYNGEE. These data were also reused for a study on T cells expressing NK-cell markers. Turning to that study: UMIs accompanied the 5'RACE template switching by which TCR beta cDNA was made. The CD3+CD56-NKG2C+ fraction of a handful of donors was also led by these clonotypes. HCMV specificity was not established for the expanded NKG2C+ T cell clones.

This clonotype originated in a man aged 50 to 60 who received an inactivated influenza vaccine. This sample comprised CD8+ T cells sorted from PBMCs, obtained roughly 12 days after vaccination. This rearrangement joins TRBV9 to TRBJ1-4; 10 bases are shared with TRBD1. CDR3 loop: CASSGTGGNEKLFF. The CDR3 DNA reads as TGTGCCAGCAGCGGGACAGGGGGTAATGAAAAACTGTTTTTT.